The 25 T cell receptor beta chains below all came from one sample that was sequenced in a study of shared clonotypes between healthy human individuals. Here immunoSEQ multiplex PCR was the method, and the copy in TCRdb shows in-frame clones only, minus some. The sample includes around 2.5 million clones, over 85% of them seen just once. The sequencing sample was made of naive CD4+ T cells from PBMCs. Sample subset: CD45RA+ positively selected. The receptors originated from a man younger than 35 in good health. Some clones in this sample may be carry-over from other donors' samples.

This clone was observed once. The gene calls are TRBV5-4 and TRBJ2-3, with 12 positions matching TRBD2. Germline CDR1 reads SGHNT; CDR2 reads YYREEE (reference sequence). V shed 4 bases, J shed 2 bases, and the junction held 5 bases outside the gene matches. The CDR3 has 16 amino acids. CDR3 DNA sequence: TGTGCCAGCAGCCCTACTAGCGGGAGGTACACAGATACGCAGTATTTT. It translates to CASSPTSGRYTDTQYF.

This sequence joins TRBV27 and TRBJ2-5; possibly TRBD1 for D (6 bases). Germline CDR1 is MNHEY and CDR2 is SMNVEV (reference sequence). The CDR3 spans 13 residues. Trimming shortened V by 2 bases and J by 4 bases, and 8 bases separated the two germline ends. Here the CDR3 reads CASSLTGLETQYF. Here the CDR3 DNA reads TGTGCCAGCAGTTTAACAGGGTTAGAGACCCAGTACTTC.

The CDR3 DNA reads as TGTGCCAGCAGCCGGGACTCGTTGAACAATGAGCAGTTCTTC. This encodes CASSRDSLNNEQFF. J is TRBJ2-1 and V is TRBV5-4; perhaps TRBD2 as D (6 bases). Germline CDR1 SGHNT, CDR2 YYREEE (reference sequence). Trimming stripped 4 bases from V and 5 bases from J, with 13 bases between. CDR3 size: 14 residues.

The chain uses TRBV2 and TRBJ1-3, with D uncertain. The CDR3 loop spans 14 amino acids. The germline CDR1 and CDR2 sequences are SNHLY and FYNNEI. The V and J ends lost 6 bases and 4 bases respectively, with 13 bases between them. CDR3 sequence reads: CASSRLIGGNTIYF. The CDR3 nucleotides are TGTGCCAGCAGCCGCCTAATCGGGGGAAACACCATATATTTT.

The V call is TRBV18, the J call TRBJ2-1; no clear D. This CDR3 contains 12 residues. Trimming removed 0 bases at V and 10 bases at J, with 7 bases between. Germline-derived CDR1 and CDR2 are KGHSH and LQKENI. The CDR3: CASSPPLGEQFF. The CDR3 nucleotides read TGTGCCAGCTCACCACCGTTGGGGGAGCAGTTCTTC.

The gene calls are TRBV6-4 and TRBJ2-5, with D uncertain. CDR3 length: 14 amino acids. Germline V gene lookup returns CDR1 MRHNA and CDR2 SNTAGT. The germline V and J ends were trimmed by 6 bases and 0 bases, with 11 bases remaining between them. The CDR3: CASSRTRYQETQYF. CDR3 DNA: TGTGCCAGCAGCCGAACACGGTACCAAGAGACCCAGTACTTC.

CDR3 nucleotide sequence: TGTGCCAGCCAGAGAGCAACTAATGAAAAACTGTTTTTT. This translates into CASQRATNEKLFF. The chain links TRBV18 to TRBJ1-4, with D unresolved. V dropped 8 bases and J dropped 0 bases, with 7 bases sitting between them. The CDR3 runs to 13 residues. Germline CDR1 KGHSH, CDR2 LQKENI.

The CDR3: CAISDRGSYYGYTF. The CDR3 DNA follows: TGTGCCATCAGTGATCGGGGCTCCTACTATGGCTACACCTTC. This chain links TRBV10-3 with TRBJ1-2, with a possible D match to TRBD1 (5 bases). Germline V gene data show CDR1 as ENHRY and CDR2 as SYGVKD. The CDR3 loop spans 14 amino acids. V lost 3 bases and J 3 bases, leaving 11 bases between the germline ends.

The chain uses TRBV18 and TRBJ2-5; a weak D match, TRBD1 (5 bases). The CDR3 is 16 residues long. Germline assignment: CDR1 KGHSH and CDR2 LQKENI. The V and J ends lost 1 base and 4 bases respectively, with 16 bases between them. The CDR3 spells CASSPLTRRGGETQYF. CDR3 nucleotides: TGTGCCAGCTCACCACTTACGCGAAGGGGCGGAGAGACCCAGTACTTC.

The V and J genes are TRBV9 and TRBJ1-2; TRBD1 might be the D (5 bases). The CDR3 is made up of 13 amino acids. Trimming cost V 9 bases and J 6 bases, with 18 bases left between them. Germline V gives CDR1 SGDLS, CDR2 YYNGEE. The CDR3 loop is CATTPGGRDGYTF. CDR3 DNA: TGTGCCACTACCCCCGGGGGTAGAGATGGCTACACCTTC.

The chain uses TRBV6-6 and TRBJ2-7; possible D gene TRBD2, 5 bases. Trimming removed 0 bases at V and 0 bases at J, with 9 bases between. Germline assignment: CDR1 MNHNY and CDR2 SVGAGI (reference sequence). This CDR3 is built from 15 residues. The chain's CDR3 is CASSYSRASSYEQYF. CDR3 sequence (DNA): TGTGCCAGCAGTTACTCGCGGGCGAGCTCCTACGAGCAGTACTTC.

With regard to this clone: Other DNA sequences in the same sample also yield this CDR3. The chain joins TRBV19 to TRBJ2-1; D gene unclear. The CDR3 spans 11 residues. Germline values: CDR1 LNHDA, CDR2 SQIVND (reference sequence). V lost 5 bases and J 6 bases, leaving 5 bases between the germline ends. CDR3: CASSRSNEQFF. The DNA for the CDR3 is TGTGCCAGTAGTCGGTCCAATGAGCAGTTCTTC.

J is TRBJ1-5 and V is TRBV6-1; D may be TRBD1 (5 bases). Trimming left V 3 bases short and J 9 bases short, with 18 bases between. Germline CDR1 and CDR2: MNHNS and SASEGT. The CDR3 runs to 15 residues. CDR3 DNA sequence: TGTGCCAGCAGTGACGAAGTAGGGGTTTATGGGCCCCAGCATTTT. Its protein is CASSDEVGVYGPQHF.

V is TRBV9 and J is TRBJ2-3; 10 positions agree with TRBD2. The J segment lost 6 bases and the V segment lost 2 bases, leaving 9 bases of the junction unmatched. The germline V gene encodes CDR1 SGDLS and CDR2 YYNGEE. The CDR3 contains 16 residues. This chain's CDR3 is CASSVPSGSFGDTQYF. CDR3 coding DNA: TGTGCCAGCAGCGTCCCTAGCGGGAGCTTTGGGGATACGCAGTATTTT.

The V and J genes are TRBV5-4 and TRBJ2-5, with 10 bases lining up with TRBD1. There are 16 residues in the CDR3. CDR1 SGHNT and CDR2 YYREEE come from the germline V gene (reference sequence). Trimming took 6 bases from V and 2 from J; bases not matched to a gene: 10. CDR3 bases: TGTGCCAGCACCCCCGGGGGACAGGGGCCACAAGAGACCCAGTACTTC. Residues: CASTPGGQGPQETQYF.

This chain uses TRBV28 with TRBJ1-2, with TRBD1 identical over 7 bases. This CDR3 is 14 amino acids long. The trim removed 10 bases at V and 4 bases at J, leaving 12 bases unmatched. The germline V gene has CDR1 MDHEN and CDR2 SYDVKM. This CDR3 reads CAIRGGQFFYGYTF. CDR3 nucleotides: TGTGCCATCAGGGGGGGACAGTTCTTCTATGGCTACACCTTC.

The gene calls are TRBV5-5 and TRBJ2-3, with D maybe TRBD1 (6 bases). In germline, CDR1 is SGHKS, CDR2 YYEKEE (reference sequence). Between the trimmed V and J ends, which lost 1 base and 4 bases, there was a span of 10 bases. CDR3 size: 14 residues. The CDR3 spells CASSLTGTADTQYF. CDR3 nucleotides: TGTGCCAGCAGCTTGACAGGGACGGCAGATACGCAGTATTTT.

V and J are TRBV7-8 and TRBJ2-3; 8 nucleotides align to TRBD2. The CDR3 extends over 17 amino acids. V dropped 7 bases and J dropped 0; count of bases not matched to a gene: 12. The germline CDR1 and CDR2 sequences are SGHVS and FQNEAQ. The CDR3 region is CASTPRGGGTSTDTQYF. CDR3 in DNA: TGTGCCAGCACCCCGCGGGGCGGGGGGACTAGCACAGATACGCAGTATTTT.

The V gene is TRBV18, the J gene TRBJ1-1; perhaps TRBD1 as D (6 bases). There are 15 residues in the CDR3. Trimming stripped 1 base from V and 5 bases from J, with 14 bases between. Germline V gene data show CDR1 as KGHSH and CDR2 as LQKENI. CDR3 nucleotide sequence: TGTGCCAGCTCACCACTACAGGGTCGGGGGACTGAAGCTTTCTTT. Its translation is CASSPLQGRGTEAFF. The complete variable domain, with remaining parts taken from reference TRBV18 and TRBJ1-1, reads NAGVMQNPRHLVRRRGQEARLRCSPMKGHSHVYWYRQLPEEGLKFMVYLQKENIIDESGMPKERFSAEFPKEGPSILRIQQVVRGDSAAYFCASSPLQGRGTEAFFGQGTRLTVV.

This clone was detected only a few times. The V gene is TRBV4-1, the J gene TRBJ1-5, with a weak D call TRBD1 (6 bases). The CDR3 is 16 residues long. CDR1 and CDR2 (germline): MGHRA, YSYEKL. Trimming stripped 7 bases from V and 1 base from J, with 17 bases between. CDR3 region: CASNRDGGLSNQPQHF. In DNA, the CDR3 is TGCGCCAGCAACAGGGATGGGGGTCTAAGCAATCAGCCCCAGCATTTT.

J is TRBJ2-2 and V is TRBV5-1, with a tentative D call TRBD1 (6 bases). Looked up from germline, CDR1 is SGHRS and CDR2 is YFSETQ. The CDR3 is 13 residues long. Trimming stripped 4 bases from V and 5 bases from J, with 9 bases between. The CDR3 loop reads CASSITGTGELFF. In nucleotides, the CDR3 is TGCGCCAGCAGCATAACAGGGACCGGGGAGCTGTTTTTT. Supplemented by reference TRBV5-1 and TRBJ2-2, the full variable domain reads KAGVTQTPRYLIKTRGQQVTLSCSPISGHRSVSWYQQTPGQGLQFLFEYFSETQRNKGNFPGRFSGRQFSNSRSEMNVSTLELGDSALYLCASSITGTGELFFGEGSRLTVL.

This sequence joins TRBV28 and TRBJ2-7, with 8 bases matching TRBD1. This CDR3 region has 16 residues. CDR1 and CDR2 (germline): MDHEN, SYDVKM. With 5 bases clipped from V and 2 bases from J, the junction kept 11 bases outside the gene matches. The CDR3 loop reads CASSQQGGPRTYEQYF. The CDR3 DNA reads TGTGCCAGCAGTCAACAGGGGGGCCCCCGCACCTACGAGCAGTACTTC.

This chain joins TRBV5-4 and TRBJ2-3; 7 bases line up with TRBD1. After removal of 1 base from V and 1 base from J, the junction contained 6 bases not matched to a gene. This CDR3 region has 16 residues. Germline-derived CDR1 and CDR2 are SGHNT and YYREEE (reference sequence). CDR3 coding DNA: TGTGCCAGCAGCTTGATCGGACAGGCACGCACAGATACGCAGTATTTT. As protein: CASSLIGQARTDTQYF.

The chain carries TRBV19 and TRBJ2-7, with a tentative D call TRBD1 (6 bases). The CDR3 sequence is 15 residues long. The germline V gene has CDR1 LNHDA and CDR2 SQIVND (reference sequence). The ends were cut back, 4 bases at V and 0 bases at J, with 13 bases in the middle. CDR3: CASSKAGESSYEQYF. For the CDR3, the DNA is TGTGCCAGTAGTAAGGCAGGGGAGAGCTCCTACGAGCAGTACTTC.

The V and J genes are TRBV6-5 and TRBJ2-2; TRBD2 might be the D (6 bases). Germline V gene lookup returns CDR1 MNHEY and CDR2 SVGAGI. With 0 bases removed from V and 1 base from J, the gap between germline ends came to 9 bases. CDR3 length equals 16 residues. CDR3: CASSYSRAGNTGELFF. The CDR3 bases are TGTGCCAGCAGTTACTCGAGAGCGGGGAACACCGGGGAGCTGTTTTTT.